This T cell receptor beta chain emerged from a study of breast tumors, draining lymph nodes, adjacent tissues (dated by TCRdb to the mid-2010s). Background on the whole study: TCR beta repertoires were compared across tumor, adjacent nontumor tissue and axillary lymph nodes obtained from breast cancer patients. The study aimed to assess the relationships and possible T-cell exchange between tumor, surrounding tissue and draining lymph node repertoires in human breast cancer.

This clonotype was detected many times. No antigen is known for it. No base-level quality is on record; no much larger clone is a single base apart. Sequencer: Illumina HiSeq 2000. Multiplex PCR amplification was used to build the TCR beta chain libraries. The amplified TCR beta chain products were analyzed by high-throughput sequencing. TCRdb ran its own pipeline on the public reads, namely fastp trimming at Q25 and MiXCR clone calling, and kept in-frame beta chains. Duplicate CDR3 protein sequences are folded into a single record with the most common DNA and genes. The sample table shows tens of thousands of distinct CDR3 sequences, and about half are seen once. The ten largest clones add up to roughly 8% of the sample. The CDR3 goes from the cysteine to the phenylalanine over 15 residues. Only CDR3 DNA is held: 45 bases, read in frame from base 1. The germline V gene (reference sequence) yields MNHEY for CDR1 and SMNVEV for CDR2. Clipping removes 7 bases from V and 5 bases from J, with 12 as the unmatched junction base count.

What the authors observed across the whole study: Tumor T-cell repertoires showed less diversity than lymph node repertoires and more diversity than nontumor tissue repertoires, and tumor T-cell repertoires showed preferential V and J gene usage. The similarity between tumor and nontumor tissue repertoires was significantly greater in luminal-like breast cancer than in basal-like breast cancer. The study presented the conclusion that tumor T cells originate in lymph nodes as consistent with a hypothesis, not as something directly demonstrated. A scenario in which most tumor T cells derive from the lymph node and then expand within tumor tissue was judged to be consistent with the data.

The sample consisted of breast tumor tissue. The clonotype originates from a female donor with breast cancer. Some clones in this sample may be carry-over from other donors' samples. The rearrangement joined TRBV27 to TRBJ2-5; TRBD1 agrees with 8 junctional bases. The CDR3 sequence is CASTGQGIGAETQYF. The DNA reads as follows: TGTGCCAGCACCGGACAGGGTATAGGTGCGGAGACCCAGTACTTC.